This record covers a single TCR beta chain. Its target is not known. Trimming stripped 5 bases from V and 0 bases from J, with 12 bases between. This CDR3 has 15 amino acids. CDR1 and CDR2 from the germline V gene are MDHEN and SYDVKM. Clones were read by immunoSEQ multiplex PCR, and TCRdb kept only the in-frame ones, dropping some. The sample yields tens of thousands of clones, 45% to 70% seen once. The sample originates from a study of cytotoxic CD8 clonotypes in ibrutinib-treated CLL. The wider study: Of the patients, 10 to 12 were relapsed/refractory, roughly 16 treatment-naive and fewer than 18 IGHV unmutated. Points from the study as a whole: While tracking circulating CD8+ T-cell counts, baseline clonality exceeded that of age-matched healthy donors.

The sample in question was PBMCs, obtained after 24 months of ibrutinib treatment. The genes are TRBV28 and TRBJ2-3; D may be TRBD2 (6 bases). This receptor was obtained from a human donor with chronic lymphocytic leukemia. The CDR3 DNA is TGTGCCAGCAGTCTCCCGGGACTTAGCACAGATACGCAGTATTTT. As protein: CASSLPGLSTDTQYF.